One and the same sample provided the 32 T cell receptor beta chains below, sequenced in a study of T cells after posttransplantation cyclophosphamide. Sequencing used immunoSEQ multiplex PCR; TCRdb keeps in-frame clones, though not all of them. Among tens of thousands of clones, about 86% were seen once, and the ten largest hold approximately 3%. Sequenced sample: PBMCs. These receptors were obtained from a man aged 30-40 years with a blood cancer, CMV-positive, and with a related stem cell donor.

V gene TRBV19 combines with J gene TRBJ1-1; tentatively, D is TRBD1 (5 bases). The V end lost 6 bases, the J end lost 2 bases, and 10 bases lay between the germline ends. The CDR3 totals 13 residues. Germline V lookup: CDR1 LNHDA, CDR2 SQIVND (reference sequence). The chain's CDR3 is CASRGLTNTEAFF. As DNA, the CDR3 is TGTGCCAGTAGGGGACTTACCAACACTGAAGCTTTCTTT.

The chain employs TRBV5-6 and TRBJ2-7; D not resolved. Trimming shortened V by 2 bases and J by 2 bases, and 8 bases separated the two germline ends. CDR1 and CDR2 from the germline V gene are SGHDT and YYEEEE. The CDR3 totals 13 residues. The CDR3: CASSFGLTYEQYF. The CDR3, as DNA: TGTGCCAGCAGCTTCGGGTTGACCTACGAGCAGTACTTC.

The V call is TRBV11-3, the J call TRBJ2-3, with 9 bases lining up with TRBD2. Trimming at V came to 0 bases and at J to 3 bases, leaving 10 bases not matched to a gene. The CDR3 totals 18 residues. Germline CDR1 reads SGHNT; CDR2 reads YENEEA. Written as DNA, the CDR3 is TGTGCCAGCAGCTTAGATCTCAGTAGCGGGAGAAGGACAGATACGCAGTATTTT. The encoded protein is CASSLDLSSGRRTDTQYF.

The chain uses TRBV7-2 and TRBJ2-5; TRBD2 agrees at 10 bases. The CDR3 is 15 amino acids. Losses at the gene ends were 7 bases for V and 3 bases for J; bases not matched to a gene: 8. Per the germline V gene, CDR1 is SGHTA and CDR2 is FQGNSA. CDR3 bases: TGTGCCAGCACCGTAGCGGGAGGTTTCAAAGAGACCCAGTACTTC. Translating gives CASTVAGGFKETQYF.

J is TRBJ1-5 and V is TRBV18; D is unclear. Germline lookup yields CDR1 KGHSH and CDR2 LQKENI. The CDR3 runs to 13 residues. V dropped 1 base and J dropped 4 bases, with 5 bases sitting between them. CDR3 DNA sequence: TGTGCCAGCTCACCACGGCAGAATCAGCCCCAGCATTTT. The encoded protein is CASSPRQNQPQHF.

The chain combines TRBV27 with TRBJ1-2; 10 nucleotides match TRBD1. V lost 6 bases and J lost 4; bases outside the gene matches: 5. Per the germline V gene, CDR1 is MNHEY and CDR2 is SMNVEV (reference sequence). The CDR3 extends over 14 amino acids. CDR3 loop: CASRTGGAGYGYTF. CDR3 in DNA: TGTGCCAGCAGGACAGGGGGCGCCGGCTATGGCTACACCTTC.

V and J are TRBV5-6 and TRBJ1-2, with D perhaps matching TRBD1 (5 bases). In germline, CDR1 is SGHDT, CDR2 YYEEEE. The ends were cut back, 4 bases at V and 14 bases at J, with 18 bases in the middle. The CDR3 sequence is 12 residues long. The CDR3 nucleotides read TGTGCCAGCAGCACGCGGGGGAGGGCCGGGACCTTC. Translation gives CASSTRGRAGTF.

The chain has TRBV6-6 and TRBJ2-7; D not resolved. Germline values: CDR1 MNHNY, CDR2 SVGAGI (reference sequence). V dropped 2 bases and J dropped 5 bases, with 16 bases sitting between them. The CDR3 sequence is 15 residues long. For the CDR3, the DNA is TGTGCCAGCAGTTACGGGCCCCCGCCACGGAACGAGCAGTACTTC. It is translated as CASSYGPPPRNEQYF.

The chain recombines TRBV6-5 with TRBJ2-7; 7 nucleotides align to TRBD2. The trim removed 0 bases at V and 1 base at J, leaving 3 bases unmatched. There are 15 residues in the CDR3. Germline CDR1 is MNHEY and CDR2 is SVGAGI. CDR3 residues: CASSYSGEGSYEQYF. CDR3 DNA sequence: TGTGCCAGCAGTTACTCGGGGGAGGGGTCCTACGAGCAGTACTTC.

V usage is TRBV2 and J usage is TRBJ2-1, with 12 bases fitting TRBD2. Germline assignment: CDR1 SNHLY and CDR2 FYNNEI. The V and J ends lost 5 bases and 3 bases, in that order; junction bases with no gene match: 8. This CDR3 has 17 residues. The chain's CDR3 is CASSHKQTSGSYNEQFF. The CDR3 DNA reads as TGTGCCAGCAGTCACAAGCAGACTAGCGGGAGCTACAATGAGCAGTTCTTC.

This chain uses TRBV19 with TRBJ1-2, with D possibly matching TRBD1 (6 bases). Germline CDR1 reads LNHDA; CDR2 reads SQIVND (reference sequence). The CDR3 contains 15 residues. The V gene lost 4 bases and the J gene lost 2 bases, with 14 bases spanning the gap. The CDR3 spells CASSKHRDNNYGYTF. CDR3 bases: TGTGCCAGTAGTAAGCACCGGGACAACAACTATGGCTACACCTTC.

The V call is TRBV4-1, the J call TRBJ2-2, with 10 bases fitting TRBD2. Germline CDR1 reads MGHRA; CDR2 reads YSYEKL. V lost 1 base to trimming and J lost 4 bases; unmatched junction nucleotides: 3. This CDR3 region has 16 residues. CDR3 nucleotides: TGCGCCAGCAGCCAAGCGGGACTAGCGAGCACCGGGGAGCTGTTTTTT. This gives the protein CASSQAGLASTGELFF.

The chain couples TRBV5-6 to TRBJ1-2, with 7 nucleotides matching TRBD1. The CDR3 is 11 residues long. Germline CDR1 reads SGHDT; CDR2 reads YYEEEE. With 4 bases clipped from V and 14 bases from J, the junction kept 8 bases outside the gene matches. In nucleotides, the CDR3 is TGTGCCAGCAGCCGATTGGAGACAGGGACCTTC. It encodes CASSRLETGTF. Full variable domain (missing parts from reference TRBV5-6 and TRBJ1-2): DAGVTQSPTHLIKTRGQQVTLRCSPKSGHDTVSWYQQALGQGPQFIFQYYEEEERQRGNFPDRFSGHQFPNYSSELNVNALLLGDSALYLCASSRLETGTFGSGTRLTVV.

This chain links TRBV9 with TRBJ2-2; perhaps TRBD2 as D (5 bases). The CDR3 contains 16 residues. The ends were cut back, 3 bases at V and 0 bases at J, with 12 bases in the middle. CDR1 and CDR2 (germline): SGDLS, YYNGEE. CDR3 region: CASSGGAGPNTGELFF. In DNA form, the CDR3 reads TGTGCCAGCAGCGGGGGAGCAGGTCCGAACACCGGGGAGCTGTTTTTT. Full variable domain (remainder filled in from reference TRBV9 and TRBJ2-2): DSGVTQTPKHLITATGQRVTLRCSPRSGDLSVYWYQQSLDQGLQFLIQYYNGEERAKGNILERFSAQQFPDLHSELNLSSLELGDSALYFCASSGGAGPNTGELFFGEGSRLTVL.

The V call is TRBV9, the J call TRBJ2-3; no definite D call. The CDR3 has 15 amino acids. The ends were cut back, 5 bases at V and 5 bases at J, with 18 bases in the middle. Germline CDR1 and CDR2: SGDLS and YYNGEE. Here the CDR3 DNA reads TGTGCCAGCAGTCTAGGTCACCCTAACGAAGATACGCAGTATTTT. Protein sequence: CASSLGHPNEDTQYF.

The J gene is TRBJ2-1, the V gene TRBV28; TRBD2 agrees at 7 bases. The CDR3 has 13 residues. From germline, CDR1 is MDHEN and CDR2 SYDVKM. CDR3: CASIRGENNEQFF. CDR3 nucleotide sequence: TGTGCTTCAATCCGGGGGGAAAACAATGAGCAGTTCTTC.

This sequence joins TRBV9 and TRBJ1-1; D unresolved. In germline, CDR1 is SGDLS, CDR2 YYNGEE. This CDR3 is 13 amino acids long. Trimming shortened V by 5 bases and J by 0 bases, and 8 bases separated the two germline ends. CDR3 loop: CASSVNMNTEAFF. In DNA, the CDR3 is TGTGCCAGCAGTGTTAATATGAACACTGAAGCTTTCTTT.

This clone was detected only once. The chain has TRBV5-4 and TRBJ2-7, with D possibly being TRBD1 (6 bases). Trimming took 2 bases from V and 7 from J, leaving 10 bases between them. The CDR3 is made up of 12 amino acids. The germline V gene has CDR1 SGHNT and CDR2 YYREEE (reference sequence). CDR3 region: CASSLGRGEQYF. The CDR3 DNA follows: TGTGCCAGCAGCTTAGGCAGGGGAGAGCAGTACTTC.

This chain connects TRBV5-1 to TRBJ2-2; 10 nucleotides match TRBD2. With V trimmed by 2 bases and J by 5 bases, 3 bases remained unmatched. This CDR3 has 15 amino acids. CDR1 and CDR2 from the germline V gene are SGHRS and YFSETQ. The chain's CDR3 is CASSLSGRGTGELFF. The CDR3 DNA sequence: TGCGCCAGCAGCTTAAGCGGGAGGGGTACCGGGGAGCTGTTTTTT.

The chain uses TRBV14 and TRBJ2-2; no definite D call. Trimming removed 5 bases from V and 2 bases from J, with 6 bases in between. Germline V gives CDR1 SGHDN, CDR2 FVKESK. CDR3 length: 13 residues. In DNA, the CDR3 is TGTGCCAGCAGCGTCGTAAACACCGGGGAGCTGTTTTTT. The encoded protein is CASSVVNTGELFF. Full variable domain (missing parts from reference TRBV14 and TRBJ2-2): EAGVTQFPSHSVIEKGQTVTLRCDPISGHDNLYWYRRVMGKEIKFLLHFVKESKQDESGMPNNRFLAERTGGTYSTLKVQPAELEDSGVYFCASSVVNTGELFFGEGSRLTVL.

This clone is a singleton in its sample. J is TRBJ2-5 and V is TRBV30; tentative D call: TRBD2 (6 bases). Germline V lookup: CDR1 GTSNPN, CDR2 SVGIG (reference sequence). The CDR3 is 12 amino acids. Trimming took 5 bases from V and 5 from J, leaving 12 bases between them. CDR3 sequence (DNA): TGTGCCTGGTTAACTGGAGGGGAGACCCAGTACTTC. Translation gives CAWLTGGETQYF.

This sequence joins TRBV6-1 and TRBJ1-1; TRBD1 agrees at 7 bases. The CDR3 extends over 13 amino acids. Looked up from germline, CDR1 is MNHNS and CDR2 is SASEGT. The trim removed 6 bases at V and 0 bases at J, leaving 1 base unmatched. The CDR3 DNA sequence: TGTGCCAGCAGGGGACAGATGAACACTGAAGCTTTCTTT. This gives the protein CASRGQMNTEAFF.

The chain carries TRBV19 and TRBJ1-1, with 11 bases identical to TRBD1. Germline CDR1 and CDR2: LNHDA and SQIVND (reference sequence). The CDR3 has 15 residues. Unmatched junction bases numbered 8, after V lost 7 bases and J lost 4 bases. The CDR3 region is CASNQFGTGGTEAFF. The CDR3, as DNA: TGTGCCAGTAACCAATTTGGGACAGGGGGCACTGAAGCTTTCTTT.

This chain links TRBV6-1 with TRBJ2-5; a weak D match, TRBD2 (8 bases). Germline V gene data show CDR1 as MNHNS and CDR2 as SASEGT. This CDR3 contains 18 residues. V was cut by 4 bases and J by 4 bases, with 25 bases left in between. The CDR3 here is CASSGRGRSSGWGETQYF. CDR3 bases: TGTGCCAGCAGTGGAAGGGGGCGGTCTAGCGGGTGGGGAGAGACCCAGTACTTC.

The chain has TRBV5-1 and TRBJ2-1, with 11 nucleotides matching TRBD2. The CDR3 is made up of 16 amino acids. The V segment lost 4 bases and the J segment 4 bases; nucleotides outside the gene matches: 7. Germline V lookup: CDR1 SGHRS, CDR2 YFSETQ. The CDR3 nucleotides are TGCGCCAGCAGCCCGGCCGGGACTAGCGGTTACAATGAGCAGTTCTTC. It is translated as CASSPAGTSGYNEQFF.

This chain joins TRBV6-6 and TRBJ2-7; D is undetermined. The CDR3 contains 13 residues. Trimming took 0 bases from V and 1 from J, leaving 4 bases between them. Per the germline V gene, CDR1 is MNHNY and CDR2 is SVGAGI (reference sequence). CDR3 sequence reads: CASSYSSSYEQYF. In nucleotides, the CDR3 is TGTGCCAGCAGTTACTCTTCTTCCTACGAGCAGTACTTC.

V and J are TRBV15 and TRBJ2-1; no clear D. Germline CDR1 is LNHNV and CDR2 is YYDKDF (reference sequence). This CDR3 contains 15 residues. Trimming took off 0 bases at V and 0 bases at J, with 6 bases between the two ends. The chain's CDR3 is CATSRDHSSYNEQFF. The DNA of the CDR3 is TGTGCCACCAGCAGAGATCATAGCTCCTACAATGAGCAGTTCTTC.

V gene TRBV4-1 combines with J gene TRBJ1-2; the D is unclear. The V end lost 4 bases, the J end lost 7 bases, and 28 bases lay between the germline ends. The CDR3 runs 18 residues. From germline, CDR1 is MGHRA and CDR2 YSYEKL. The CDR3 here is CASSRRPGSPEGLGGYTF. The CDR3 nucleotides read TGCGCCAGCAGCCGCCGTCCCGGGAGCCCCGAAGGGCTAGGTGGCTACACCTTC.

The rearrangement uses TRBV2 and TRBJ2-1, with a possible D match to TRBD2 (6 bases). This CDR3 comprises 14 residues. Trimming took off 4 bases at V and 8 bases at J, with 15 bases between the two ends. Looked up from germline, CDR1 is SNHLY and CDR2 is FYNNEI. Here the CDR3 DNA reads TGTGCCAGCAGTGGGGACTCCCGGAGGGATGAGCAGTTCTTC. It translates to CASSGDSRRDEQFF.

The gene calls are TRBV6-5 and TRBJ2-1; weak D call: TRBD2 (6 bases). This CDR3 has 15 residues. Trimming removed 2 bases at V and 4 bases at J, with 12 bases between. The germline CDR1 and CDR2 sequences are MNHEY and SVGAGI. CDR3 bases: TGTGCCAGCAGTTACGGAGGGACCCCTTACAATGAGCAGTTCTTC. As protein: CASSYGGTPYNEQFF.

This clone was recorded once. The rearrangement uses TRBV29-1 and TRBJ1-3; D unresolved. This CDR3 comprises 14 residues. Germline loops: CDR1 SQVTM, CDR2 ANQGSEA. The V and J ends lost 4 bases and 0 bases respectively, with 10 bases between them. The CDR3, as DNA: TGCAGCGTTGCCATTTCGAGCTCTGGAAACACCATATATTTT. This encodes CSVAISSSGNTIYF.

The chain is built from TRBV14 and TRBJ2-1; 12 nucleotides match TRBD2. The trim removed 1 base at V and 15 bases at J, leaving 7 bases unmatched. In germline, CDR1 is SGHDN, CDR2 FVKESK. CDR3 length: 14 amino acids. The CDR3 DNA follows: TGTGCCAGCAGCCAAGCGCTAGCGGGAGGGCCTGTGTTCTTC. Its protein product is CASSQALAGGPVFF.